The 20 T cell receptor beta chains presented below share a single source sample, sequenced in a study of patients and donors after allogeneic stem cell transplantation. TCRdb processed the RT-PCR reads anew with MiXCR; each CDR3 protein has one entry. The profile covers about a million distinct CDR3 sequences, with under 20% appearing a single time and roughly 6% taken by the ten largest. Sequencing input: blood, either unsorted or a sorted T cell fraction (not recorded which). Every receptor here comes from a human donor who was either an allogeneic HSCT recipient or a stem cell or donor lymphocyte infusion donor (not recorded which). It is not recorded whose cells these are; they may come from a transplant donor.

This sequence joins TRBV2 and TRBJ1-1, with D possibly being TRBD1 (5 bases). CDR3 length: 14 amino acids. Germline V gene lookup returns CDR1 SNHLY and CDR2 FYNNEI. V was cut by 5 bases and J by 4 bases, with 14 bases left in between. CDR3 loop: CASSFEGQSTEAFF. The CDR3 DNA sequence: TGTGCCAGCAGTTTTGAGGGGCAGAGCACTGAAGCTTTCTTT.

This rearrangement joins TRBV5-4 to TRBJ2-7; the match to TRBD1 covers 12 bases. With V trimmed by 4 bases and J by 5 bases, 13 bases remained unmatched. The germline gives CDR1 SGHNT, CDR2 YYREEE (reference sequence). This CDR3 comprises 17 residues. The CDR3: CASSKYRDRGQRDEQYF. The CDR3 DNA reads as TGTGCCAGCAGCAAGTACCGGGACAGGGGGCAAAGGGACGAGCAGTACTTC.

This clonotype was observed a few times. This sequence joins TRBV13 and TRBJ2-7, with 8 nucleotides matching TRBD1. This CDR3 is built from 16 residues. The germline CDR1 and CDR2 sequences are PRHDT and FYEKMQ (reference sequence). V dropped 5 bases and J dropped 2; count of bases not matched to a gene: 11. The chain's CDR3 is CASSVTPGQETYEQYF. For the CDR3, the DNA is TGTGCCAGCAGCGTAACACCGGGACAGGAAACCTACGAGCAGTACTTC.

This sequence joins TRBV7-9 and TRBJ1-6; no clear D gene. CDR3 length: 15 residues. V dropped 6 bases and J dropped 8 bases, with 17 bases sitting between them. The V gene's germline CDR1 is SEHNR and CDR2 FQNEAQ (reference sequence). The CDR3 DNA is TGTGCCAGCAGTAACCGCGGGTCTCAGGATTCACCCCTCCACTTT. Amino acid sequence: CASSNRGSQDSPLHF.

The chain combines TRBV29-1 with TRBJ1-1, with D maybe TRBD1 (6 bases). The CDR3 has 14 amino acids. V gave up 3 bases and J gave up 1 base, with 12 bases separating them. Germline CDR1 reads SQVTM; CDR2 reads ANQGSEA. The CDR3 spells CSVERDTKNTEAFF. Written as DNA, the CDR3 is TGCAGCGTTGAGCGGGACACCAAGAACACTGAAGCTTTCTTT.

The chain's CDR3 is CSASVLSGSQETQYF. As DNA, the CDR3 is TGCAGTGCTAGTGTCCTCTCAGGGTCCCAAGAGACCCAGTACTTC. The V gene is TRBV20-1, the J gene TRBJ2-5; D may be TRBD1 (5 bases). This CDR3 has 15 residues. V was shortened by 3 bases and J by 1 base, with 15 bases between the two germline ends. Germline V CDR1 and CDR2: DFQATT, SNEGSKA (reference sequence).

Note on this clonotype: Because the CDR3 is missing its conserved closing phenylalanine or tryptophan, this is likely a read error. No DNA is shown, since the ends of the CDR3 on it are uncertain; the CDR3 is the one TCRdb lists. V and J are TRBV25-1 and TRBJ1-6; TRBD1, the table's D call, was not compared with the DNA. From its first to its last residue, the CDR3 has 10 amino acids. The V gene's germline CDR1 is MGHDK and CDR2 SYGVNS. The CDR3 here is CASSDVGTPT.

This clonotype showed up many times. The rearrangement joins TRBV10-3 to TRBJ2-7; D uncertain. V gave up 0 bases and J gave up 0 bases, with 15 bases separating them. The germline gives CDR1 ENHRY, CDR2 SYGVKD. This CDR3 has 17 amino acids. CDR3 sequence reads: CAISESMSTGSSYEQYF. The CDR3, as DNA: TGTGCCATCAGTGAGTCGATGTCCACGGGCAGCTCCTACGAGCAGTACTTC.

This clonotype was counted only a few times. V and J are TRBV7-8 and TRBJ2-7; unclear D gene. Trimming took 1 base from V and 2 from J, leaving 12 bases between them. The CDR3 loop spans 15 amino acids. Germline V gene data show CDR1 as SGHVS and CDR2 as FQNEAQ. The CDR3 loop is CASSLEGQATYEQYF. The CDR3 bases are TGTGCCAGCAGCTTAGAGGGCCAGGCCACCTACGAGCAGTACTTC.

This clonotype was counted between two and nine times. The chain links TRBV7-6 to TRBJ2-3; possible D gene TRBD2, 6 bases. Trimming pared 6 bases from V and 3 bases from J, leaving 13 bases between. The CDR3 is made up of 14 amino acids. The germline V gene encodes CDR1 SGHVS and CDR2 FNYEAQ. The CDR3 here is CASSKISGTDTQYF. The CDR3 DNA sequence: TGTGCCAGCAGTAAAATAAGCGGGACAGATACGCAGTATTTT.

This clonotype was observed at least ten times. The gene calls are TRBV12-3 or TRBV12-4 and TRBJ1-1; D unresolved. V lost 1 base and J 1 base, leaving 7 bases between the germline ends. The CDR3 is 14 amino acids. CDR3 loop: CASSLGVGNTEAFF. CDR3 coding DNA: TGTGCCAGCAGTTTAGGGGTAGGGAACACTGAAGCTTTCTTT.

The chain employs TRBV15 and TRBJ2-1; 7 nucleotides line up with TRBD1. V shed 4 bases, J shed 8 bases, and the junction held 14 bases outside the gene matches. The CDR3 extends over 16 amino acids. The germline V gene has CDR1 LNHNV and CDR2 YYDKDF (reference sequence). The chain's CDR3 is CATSNREHRGVDEQFF. The CDR3 DNA reads as TGTGCCACCAGCAACCGAGAACACAGGGGTGTGGATGAGCAGTTCTTC.

The chain couples TRBV12-3 or TRBV12-4 to TRBJ2-6; weak D call: TRBD1 (6 bases). V was shortened by 7 bases and J by 0 bases, with 19 bases between the two germline ends. The CDR3 loop spans 18 amino acids. The CDR3 DNA sequence: TGTGCCAGCACCCTCAAGGCAGGGGTCCGCTCTGGGGCCAACGTCCTGACTTTC. This sequence encodes CASTLKAGVRSGANVLTF.

This rearrangement joins TRBV7-8 to TRBJ2-5, with D tentatively TRBD1 (6 bases). Germline CDR1 is SGHVS and CDR2 is FQNEAQ. The CDR3 runs to 16 residues. Trimming took off 4 bases at V and 0 bases at J, with 15 bases between the two ends. CDR3: CASSSTDRQDQETQYF. The CDR3 DNA reads TGTGCCAGCAGCTCCACCGACCGACAGGACCAAGAGACCCAGTACTTC.

J is TRBJ2-7 and V is TRBV15, with a possible D match to TRBD1 (6 bases). The germline V gene encodes CDR1 LNHNV and CDR2 YYDKDF (reference sequence). V gave up 0 bases and J gave up 2 bases, with 14 bases separating them. The CDR3 runs to 16 residues. The CDR3 protein is CATSRDLIQGTYEQYF. CDR3 nucleotide sequence: TGTGCCACCAGCAGAGATCTAATACAGGGTACCTACGAGCAGTACTTC.

This clonotype was counted between two and nine times. The V and J genes are TRBV5-6 and TRBJ2-4; D uncertain. The length of the CDR3 is 17 residues. Germline V gene sequence: CDR1 SGHDT, CDR2 YYEEEE. The ends were cut back, 0 bases at V and 4 bases at J, with 17 bases in the middle. The CDR3 region has the DNA TGTGCCAGCAGCTTGGCCGGGTCCCCAGGCCCAAAAAACATTCAGTACTTC. Translated: CASSLAGSPGPKNIQYF.

This clonotype has a handful of counts. The V call is TRBV7-8, the J call TRBJ2-7; unclear D gene. The CDR3 sequence is 14 residues long. Germline V gene lookup returns CDR1 SGHVS and CDR2 FQNEAQ. Trimming removed 4 bases at V and 2 bases at J, with 12 bases between. CDR3 coding DNA: TGTGCCAGCAGCTCAACCGGGCCGCCCTACGAGCAGTACTTC. This codes for CASSSTGPPYEQYF.

V is TRBV24-1 and J is TRBJ2-3; no reliable D call. Trimming pared 4 bases from V and 2 bases from J, leaving 9 bases between. Germline CDR1 reads KGHDR; CDR2 reads SFDVKD. The CDR3 is made up of 14 amino acids. The DNA of the CDR3 is TGTGCCACCAGTGAGTCGGATTACACAGATACGCAGTATTTT. Protein sequence: CATSESDYTDTQYF.

The rearrangement uses TRBV6-5 and TRBJ2-7, with TRBD2 identical over 11 bases. Germline assignment: CDR1 MNHEY and CDR2 SVGAGI. This CDR3 comprises 17 residues. V lost 0 bases and J lost 1; bases outside the gene matches: 5. The CDR3 DNA sequence: TGTGCCAGCAGTTACTCAACTAGCGGGAGAGTGTCCTACGAGCAGTACTTC. Its translation: CASSYSTSGRVSYEQYF.

V usage is TRBV28 and J usage is TRBJ1-2; 10 positions agree with TRBD1. Trimming cost V 5 bases and J 2 bases; bases outside gene matches: 8. CDR1 and CDR2 from the germline V gene are MDHEN and SYDVKM. The CDR3 spans 16 residues. In DNA, the CDR3 is TGTGCCAGCAGTCCCCCAATGGGACAGGGGAACTATGGCTACACCTTC. Translated: CASSPPMGQGNYGYTF.